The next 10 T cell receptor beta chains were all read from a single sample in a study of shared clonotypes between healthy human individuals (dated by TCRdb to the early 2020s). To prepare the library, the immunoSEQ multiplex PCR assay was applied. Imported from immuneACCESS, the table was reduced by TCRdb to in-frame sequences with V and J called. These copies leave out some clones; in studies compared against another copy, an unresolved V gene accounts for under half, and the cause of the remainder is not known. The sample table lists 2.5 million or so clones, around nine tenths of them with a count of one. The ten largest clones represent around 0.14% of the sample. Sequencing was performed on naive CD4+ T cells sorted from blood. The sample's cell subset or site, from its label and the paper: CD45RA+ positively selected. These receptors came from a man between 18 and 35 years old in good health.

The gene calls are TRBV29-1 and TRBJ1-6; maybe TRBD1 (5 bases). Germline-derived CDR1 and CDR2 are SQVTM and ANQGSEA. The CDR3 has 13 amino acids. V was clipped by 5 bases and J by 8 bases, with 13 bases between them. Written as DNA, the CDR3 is TGCAGCGTTCGAGACAGTACGGATTCACCCCTCCACTTT. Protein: CSVRDSTDSPLHF.

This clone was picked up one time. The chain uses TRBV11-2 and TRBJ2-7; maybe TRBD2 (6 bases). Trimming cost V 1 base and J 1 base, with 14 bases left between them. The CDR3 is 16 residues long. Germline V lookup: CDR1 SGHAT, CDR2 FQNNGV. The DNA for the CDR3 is TGTGCCAGCAGCTTAGGGCCTAGCGCAAAATCCTACGAGCAGTACTTC. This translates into CASSLGPSAKSYEQYF.

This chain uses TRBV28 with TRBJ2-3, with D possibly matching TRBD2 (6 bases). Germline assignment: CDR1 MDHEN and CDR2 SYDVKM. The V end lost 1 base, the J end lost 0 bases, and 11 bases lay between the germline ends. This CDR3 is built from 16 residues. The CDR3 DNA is TGTGCCAGCAGTTTATATATGCGGGGTAGCACAGATACGCAGTATTTT. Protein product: CASSLYMRGSTDTQYF. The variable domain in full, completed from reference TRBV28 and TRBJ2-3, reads DVKVTQSSRYLVKRTGEKVFLECVQDMDHENMFWYRQDPGLGLRLIYFSYDVKMKEKGDIPEGYSVSREKKERFSLILESASTNQTSMYLCASSLYMRGSTDTQYFGPGTRLTVL.

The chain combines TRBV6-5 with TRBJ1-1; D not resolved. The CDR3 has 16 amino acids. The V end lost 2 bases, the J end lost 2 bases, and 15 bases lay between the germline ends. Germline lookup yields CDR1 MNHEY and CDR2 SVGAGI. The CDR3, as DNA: TGTGCCAGCAGTTACACTGCCATTATTGGAAACACTGAAGCTTTCTTT. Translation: CASSYTAIIGNTEAFF.

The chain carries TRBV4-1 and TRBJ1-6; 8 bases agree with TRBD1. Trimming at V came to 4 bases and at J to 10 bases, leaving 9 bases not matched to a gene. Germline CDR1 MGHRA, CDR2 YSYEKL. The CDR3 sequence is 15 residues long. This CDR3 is CASSRETGAYSPLHF. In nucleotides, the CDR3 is TGCGCCAGCAGCCGCGAGACAGGGGCTTACTCACCCCTCCACTTT.

CDR3 sequence reads: CASSLVRHRGYNEQFF. The CDR3 region has the DNA TGCGCCAGCAGCTTGGTACGCCACCGAGGCTACAATGAGCAGTTCTTC. The V and J genes are TRBV5-1 and TRBJ2-1; D is ambiguous. The CDR3 totals 16 residues. CDR1 is SGHRS and CDR2 is YFSETQ in the germline V gene. The V gene lost 0 bases and the J gene lost 3 bases, with 13 bases spanning the gap.

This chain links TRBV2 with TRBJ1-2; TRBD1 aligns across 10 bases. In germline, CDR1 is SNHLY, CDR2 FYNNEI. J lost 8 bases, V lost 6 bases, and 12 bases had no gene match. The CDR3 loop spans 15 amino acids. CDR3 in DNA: TGTGCCAGCAGCTTACTGACAGGGGGCGCGGCCGGCTACACCTTC. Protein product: CASSLLTGGAAGYTF.

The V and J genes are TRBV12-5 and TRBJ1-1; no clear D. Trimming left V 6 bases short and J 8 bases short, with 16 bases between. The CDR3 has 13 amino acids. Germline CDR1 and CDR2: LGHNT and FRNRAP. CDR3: CASGYDWVGEAFF. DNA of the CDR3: TGTGCTAGTGGCTACGACTGGGTTGGCGAAGCTTTCTTT.

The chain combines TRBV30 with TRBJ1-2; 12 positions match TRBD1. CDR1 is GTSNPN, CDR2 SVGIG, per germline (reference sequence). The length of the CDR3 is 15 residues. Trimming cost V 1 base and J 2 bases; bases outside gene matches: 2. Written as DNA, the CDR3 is TGTGCCTGGAGTGGGGACAGGGGGCAGAACTATGGCTACACCTTC. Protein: CAWSGDRGQNYGYTF.

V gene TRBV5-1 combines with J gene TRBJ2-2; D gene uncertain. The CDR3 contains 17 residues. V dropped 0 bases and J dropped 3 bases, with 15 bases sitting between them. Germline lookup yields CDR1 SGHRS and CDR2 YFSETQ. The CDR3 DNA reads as TGCGCCAGCAGCTTGGTCGGCAGCCTCCCGGACACCGGGGAGCTGTTTTTT. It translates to CASSLVGSLPDTGELFF.